This T cell receptor (beta chain) stems from a study of T cell repertoires in cytomegalovirus infection. As regards this clonotype: Its cognate antigen is unknown.

MiXCR, run by TCRdb on the reads, gives a single entry per CDR3 protein. The table includes 450,000 to 600,000 distinct CDR3 sequences, roughly 34% detected once. V lost 4 bases, J lost 5 bases, and 4 bases stayed unmatched. In germline, CDR1 is ENHRY, CDR2 SYGVKD. The CDR3 length is 14 residues. The source is a human donor in good health (CMV status not recorded). Some clones in this sample may be carry-over from other donors' samples. The rearrangement links TRBV10-3 to TRBJ1-1; TRBD1 matches 10 bases. Source: cultured PBMCs, taken from culture after CMV antigen stimulation. The CDR3 protein is CAISADRGLTEAFF. As DNA, the CDR3 is TGTGCCATCAGTGCAGACAGGGGGCTTACTGAAGCTTTCTTT.